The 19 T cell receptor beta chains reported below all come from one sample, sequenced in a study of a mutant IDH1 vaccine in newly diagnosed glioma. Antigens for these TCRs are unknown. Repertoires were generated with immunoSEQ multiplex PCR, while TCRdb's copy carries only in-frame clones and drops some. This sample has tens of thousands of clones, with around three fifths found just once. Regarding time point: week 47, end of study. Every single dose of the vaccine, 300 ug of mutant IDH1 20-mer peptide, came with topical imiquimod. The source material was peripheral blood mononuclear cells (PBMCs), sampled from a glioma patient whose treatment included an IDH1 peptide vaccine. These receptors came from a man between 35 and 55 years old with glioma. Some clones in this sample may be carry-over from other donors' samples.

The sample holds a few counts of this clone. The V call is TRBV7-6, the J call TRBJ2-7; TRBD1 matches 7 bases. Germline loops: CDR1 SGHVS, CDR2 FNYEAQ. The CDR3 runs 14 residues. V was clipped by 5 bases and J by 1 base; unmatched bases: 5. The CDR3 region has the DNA TGTGCCAGCAGCGCTAGACAGGGATCCTACGAGCAGTACTTC. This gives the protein CASSARQGSYEQYF.

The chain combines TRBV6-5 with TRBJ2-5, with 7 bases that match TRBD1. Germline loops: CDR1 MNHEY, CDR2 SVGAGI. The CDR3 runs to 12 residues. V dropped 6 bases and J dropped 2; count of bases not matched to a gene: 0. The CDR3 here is CASRTGQETQYF. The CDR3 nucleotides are TGTGCCAGCAGGACAGGGCAAGAGACCCAGTACTTC.

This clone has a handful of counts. The CDR3 reads CSVVGRREQYF. CDR3 DNA sequence: TGCAGTGTCGTGGGCCGCCGAGAGCAGTACTTC. The V and J genes are TRBV20-1 and TRBJ2-7; no definite D call. Germline lookup yields CDR1 DFQATT and CDR2 SNEGSKA (reference sequence). V was cut by 7 bases and J by 7 bases, with 14 bases left in between. The CDR3 covers 11 residues.

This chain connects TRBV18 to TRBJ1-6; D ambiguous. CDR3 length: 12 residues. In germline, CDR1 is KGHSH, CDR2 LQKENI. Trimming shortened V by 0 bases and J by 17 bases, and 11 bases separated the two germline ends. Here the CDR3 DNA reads TGTGCCAGCTCACCACCGGTCGGGCAAATCCACTTT. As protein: CASSPPVGQIHF.

The CDR3 reads CASSAPEQGSQETQYF. CDR3 bases: TGTGCCAGCAGCGCCCCAGAACAGGGCTCCCAAGAGACCCAGTACTTC. The V and J genes are TRBV2 and TRBJ2-5, with D perhaps TRBD1 (6 bases). Germline assignment: CDR1 SNHLY and CDR2 FYNNEI. V was trimmed by 6 bases and J by 1 base, leaving 18 bases between them. The CDR3 is made up of 16 amino acids.

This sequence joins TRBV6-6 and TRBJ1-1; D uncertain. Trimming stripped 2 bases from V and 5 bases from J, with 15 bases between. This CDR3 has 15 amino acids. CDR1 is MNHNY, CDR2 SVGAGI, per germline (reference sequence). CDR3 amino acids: CASSYDTSLGTEAFF. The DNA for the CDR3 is TGTGCCAGCAGTTACGACACCTCCTTGGGGACTGAAGCTTTCTTT.

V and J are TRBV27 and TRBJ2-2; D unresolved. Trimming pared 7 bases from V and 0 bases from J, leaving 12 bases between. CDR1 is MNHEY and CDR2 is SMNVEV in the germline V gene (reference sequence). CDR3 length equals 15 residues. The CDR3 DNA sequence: TGTGCCAGCACCCCGGCCCTACCGAACACCGGGGAGCTGTTTTTT. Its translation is CASTPALPNTGELFF.

In DNA, the CDR3 is TGTGCCATCAGTGGGGGACCGGCGGGGGTCCTGAACACCGGGGAGCTGTTTTTT. Translation gives CAISGGPAGVLNTGELFF. The rearrangement links TRBV10-3 to TRBJ2-2; TRBD2 matches at 7 bases. The CDR3 loop spans 18 amino acids. Germline V gene data show CDR1 as ENHRY and CDR2 as SYGVKD. V dropped 4 bases and J dropped 1; count of bases not matched to a gene: 12.

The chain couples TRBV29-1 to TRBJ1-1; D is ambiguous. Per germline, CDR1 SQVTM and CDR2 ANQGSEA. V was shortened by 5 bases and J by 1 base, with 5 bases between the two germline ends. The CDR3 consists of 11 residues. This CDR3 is CSVPRNTEAFF. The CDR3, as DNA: TGCAGCGTTCCGCGGAACACTGAAGCTTTCTTT. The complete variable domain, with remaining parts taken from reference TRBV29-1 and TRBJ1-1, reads SAVISQKPSRDICQRGTSLTIQCQVDSQVTMMFWYRQQPGQSLTLIATANQGSEATYESGFVIDKFPISRPNLTFSTLTVSNMSPEDSSIYLCSVPRNTEAFFGQGTRLTVV.

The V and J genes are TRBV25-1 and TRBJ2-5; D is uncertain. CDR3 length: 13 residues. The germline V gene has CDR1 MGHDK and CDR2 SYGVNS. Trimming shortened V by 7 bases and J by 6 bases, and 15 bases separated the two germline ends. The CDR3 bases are TGTGCCAGCACAGGTATATTCAGGAAGACCCAGTACTTC. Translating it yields CASTGIFRKTQYF.

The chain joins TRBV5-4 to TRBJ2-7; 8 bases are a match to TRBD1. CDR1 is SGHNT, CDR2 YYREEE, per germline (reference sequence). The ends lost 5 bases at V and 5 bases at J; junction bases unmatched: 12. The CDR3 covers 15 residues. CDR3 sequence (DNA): TGTGCCAGCAGTACACCTCGACAGGGGAATCACGAGCAGTACTTC. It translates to CASSTPRQGNHEQYF.

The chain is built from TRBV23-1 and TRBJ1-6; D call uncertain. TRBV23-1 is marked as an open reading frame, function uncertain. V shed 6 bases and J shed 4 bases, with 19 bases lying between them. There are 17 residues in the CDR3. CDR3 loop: CASSQAPGRVYNSPLHF. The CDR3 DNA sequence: TGCGCCAGCAGCCAGGCGCCGGGTCGGGTATATAATTCACCCCTCCACTTT.

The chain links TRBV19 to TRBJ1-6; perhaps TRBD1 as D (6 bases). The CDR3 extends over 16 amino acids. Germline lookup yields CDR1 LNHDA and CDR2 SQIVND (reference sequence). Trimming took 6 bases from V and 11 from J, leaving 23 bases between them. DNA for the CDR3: TGTGCCAGTAGCCCTGGGGTCGGTGGGGGCGCCCCACCCCTCCACTTT. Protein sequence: CASSPGVGGGAPPLHF. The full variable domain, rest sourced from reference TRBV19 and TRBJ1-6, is DGGITQSPKYLFRKEGQNVTLSCEQNLNHDAMYWYRQDPGQGLRLIYYSQIVNDFQKGDIAEGYSVSREKKESFPLTVTSAQKNPTAFYLCASSPGVGGGAPPLHFGNGTRLTVT.

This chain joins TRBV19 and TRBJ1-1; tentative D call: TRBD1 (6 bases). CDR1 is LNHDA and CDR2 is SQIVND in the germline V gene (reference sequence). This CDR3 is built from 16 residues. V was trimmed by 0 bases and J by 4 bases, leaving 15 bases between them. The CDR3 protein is CASSIDGRGSRTEAFF. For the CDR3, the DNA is TGTGCCAGTAGTATAGACGGCAGGGGTAGTCGCACTGAAGCTTTCTTT.

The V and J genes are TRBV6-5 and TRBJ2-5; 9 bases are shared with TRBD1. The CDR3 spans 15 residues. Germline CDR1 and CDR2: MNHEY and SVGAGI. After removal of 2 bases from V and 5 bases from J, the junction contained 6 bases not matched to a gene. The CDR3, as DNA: TGTGCCAGCAGTTACCCCGGACAGGGGCAGGAGACCCAGTACTTC. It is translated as CASSYPGQGQETQYF.

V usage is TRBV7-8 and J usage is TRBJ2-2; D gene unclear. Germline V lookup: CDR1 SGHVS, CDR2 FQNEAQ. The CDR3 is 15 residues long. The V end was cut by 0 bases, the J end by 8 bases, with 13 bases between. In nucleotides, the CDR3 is TGTGCCAGCAGCTTAGCGAGGATAGACCAGGGGGAGCTGTTTTTT. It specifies CASSLARIDQGELFF.

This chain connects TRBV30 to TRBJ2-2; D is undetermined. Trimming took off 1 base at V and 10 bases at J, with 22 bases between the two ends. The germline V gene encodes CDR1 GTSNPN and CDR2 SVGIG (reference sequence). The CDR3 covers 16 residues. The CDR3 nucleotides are TGTGCCTGGAGTGCCCAAATCAGAAGGCCCACGGAGGAGCTGTTTTTT. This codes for CAWSAQIRRPTEELFF.

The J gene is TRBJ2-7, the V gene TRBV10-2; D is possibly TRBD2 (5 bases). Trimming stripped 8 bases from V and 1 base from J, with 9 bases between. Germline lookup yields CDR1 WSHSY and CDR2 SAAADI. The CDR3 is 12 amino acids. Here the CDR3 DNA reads TGCGCCAGCTCGAGGGAGTCCTACGAGCAGTACTTC. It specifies CASSRESYEQYF.

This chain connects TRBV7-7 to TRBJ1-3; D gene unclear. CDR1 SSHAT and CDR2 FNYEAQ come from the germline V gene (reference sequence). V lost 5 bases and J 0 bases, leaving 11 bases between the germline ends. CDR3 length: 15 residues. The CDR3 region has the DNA TGTGCCAGCAGCCCGGACTTGAGCTCTGGAAACACCATATATTTT. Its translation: CASSPDLSSGNTIYF.